This TCR beta chain derives from a study of blood T cells in healthy people across ages. Germline-derived CDR1 and CDR2 are SNHLY and FYNNEI. The V gene lost 6 bases and the J gene lost 4 bases, with 9 bases spanning the gap. The CDR3 totals 12 residues. Together with a sample-barcoded 5' primer, a J-beta primer mix was included in a second PCR lasting about 7 to 12 cycles. A single record per CDR3 protein comes from TCRdb applying MiXCR to the 5' RACE reads. The profile shows approximately 800,000 distinct CDR3 sequences, roughly 40% of them singletons. This clonotype was counted only a few times. The sequence came from a man aged 18 to 29 in good health. What was sequenced was blood. The rearrangement uses TRBV2 and TRBJ1-2, with D uncertain. DNA for the CDR3: TGTGCCAGCAGAGGAGGGCCCTATGGCTACACCTTC. This sequence encodes CASRGGPYGYTF.